The T cell receptor beta chain described here comes from a study of shared clonotypes between healthy human individuals. Study-wide context: CD8 memory received one plate per donor, CD8 naive two, CD4 memory three and CD4 naive three.

Termini included, the CDR3 measures 12 amino acids. CDR1 is MGHDK, CDR2 SYGVNS, per germline. In the case of this clone: Since the CDR3 does not end with the conserved phenylalanine or tryptophan, this likely comes from a read error. Because the CDR3's place on the DNA is in doubt, the DNA is left out and the CDR3 is given as listed by TCRdb.

Adults of Caucasian background living in Nashville, Tennessee made up all donors. The study ran the assay at deep level. Several immunoSEQ plates held equal portions of the genomic DNA taken from each subset. TCRdb's copy holds only in-frame clones and misses some; the assay was immunoSEQ multiplex PCR. The sample lists around 510,000 clones; approximately 94% were seen once. This TCR came from a woman aged 25 to 39 in good health. Sequencing input: naive CD4+ T cells sorted from blood. Indicated subset: CD45RA+ positively selected. This chain links TRBV25-1 with TRBJ2-7. The CDR3 region is CASSDPSPGQGY.